A single sample is the source of the 2 T cell receptor beta chains below, sequenced in a study of response to subunit inactivated influenza vaccine. TCRdb analysed the RT-PCR reads with MiXCR anew, one entry per CDR3 protein. This table holds a few hundred thousand distinct CDR3 sequences, under 8.5% found once. The material was PBMCs from blood, obtained less than 30 months after vaccination. These TCRs come from a man aged 50 to 75 who received an inactivated influenza vaccine.

This clonotype was counted between two and nine times. V is TRBV6-5 and J is TRBJ1-2; D uncertain. Germline V gene data show CDR1 as MNHEY and CDR2 as SVGAGI. The CDR3 is made up of 15 amino acids. V lost 0 bases to trimming and J lost 0 bases, with 8 bases between them. The CDR3 loop reads CASSYSAAANYGYTF. The CDR3 bases are TGTGCCAGCAGTTACTCGGCAGCGGCTAACTATGGCTACACCTTC.

This clonotype was recorded many times. The CDR3 loop is CSVRGWGANVLTF. CDR3 nucleotide sequence: TGCAGCGTTCGGGGTTGGGGGGCCAACGTCCTGACTTTC. The chain links TRBV29-1 to TRBJ2-6; D might be TRBD2 (5 bases). Germline V lookup: CDR1 SQVTM, CDR2 ANQGSEA. The CDR3 spans 13 residues. Trimming took off 5 bases at V and 4 bases at J, with 9 bases between the two ends.